The 10 T cell receptor beta chains below all came from one sample that was sequenced in a study of T cells after yellow fever vaccination. TCRdb re-called the 5' RACE reads through MiXCR, storing one row per CDR3 protein. The repertoire holds 620,000 or so distinct CDR3 sequences, with 17% as singletons. The specimen was PBMCs, collected 4 to 5 days after the first yellow fever vaccination. These receptors all come from a man aged 18-30 years who received the YFV17D yellow fever vaccine.

This chain links TRBV7-2 with TRBJ2-1, with D maybe TRBD1 (5 bases). Per germline, CDR1 SGHTA and CDR2 FQGNSA. CDR3 length equals 14 residues. Deletions cut 2 bases from V and 6 bases from J, with 11 bases between. The CDR3 bases are TGTGCCAGCAGCTTAAGCAGGGCGCTCAATGAGCAGTTCTTC. Residues: CASSLSRALNEQFF.

This chain connects TRBV29-1 to TRBJ2-5; D is undetermined. Germline V gene sequence: CDR1 SQVTM, CDR2 ANQGSEA. Deletions cut 4 bases from V and 5 bases from J, with 8 bases between. This CDR3 comprises 11 residues. The DNA for the CDR3 is TGCAGCGTTGTGAAGGGTGAGACCCAGTACTTC. As protein: CSVVKGETQYF.

This clonotype was counted only a few times. The chain employs TRBV4-1 and TRBJ2-7; a weak D match, TRBD2 (5 bases). CDR1 and CDR2 (germline): MGHRA, YSYEKL. The V end was cut by 0 bases, the J end by 1 base, with 13 bases between. This CDR3 is 16 amino acids long. The CDR3 reads CASSQEWARGSYEQYF. CDR3 nucleotides: TGCGCCAGCAGCCAAGAATGGGCCCGGGGTTCCTACGAGCAGTACTTC.

This clonotype was seen a handful of times. This chain uses TRBV5-4 with TRBJ2-3, with TRBD1 matching over 10 bases. The trim removed 3 bases at V and 10 bases at J, leaving 11 bases unmatched. Germline V CDR1 and CDR2: SGHNT, YYREEE (reference sequence). CDR3 length: 15 amino acids. CDR3 sequence reads: CASSSGQGFAKAQYF. CDR3 DNA: TGTGCCAGCAGCTCGGGACAGGGGTTTGCTAAGGCGCAGTATTTT.

This clonotype showed up just a few times. V is TRBV29-1 and J is TRBJ2-7; the D is unclear. The CDR3 sequence is 12 residues long. The ends were cut back, 6 bases at V and 6 bases at J, with 15 bases in the middle. Germline V lookup: CDR1 SQVTM, CDR2 ANQGSEA. The CDR3 here is CSVGMMGGEQYF. CDR3 nucleotides: TGCAGCGTGGGAATGATGGGCGGCGAGCAGTACTTC.

This chain uses TRBV7-9 with TRBJ1-6, with D possibly TRBD1 on 6 matching bases. The CDR3 contains 15 residues. Germline values: CDR1 SEHNR, CDR2 FQNEAQ (reference sequence). Trimming left V 8 bases short and J 10 bases short, with 21 bases between. In DNA form, the CDR3 reads TGTGCCAGCGGAACCCTGGACAGAGGCAACTCACCCCTCCACTTT. Amino acids: CASGTLDRGNSPLHF.

This clonotype was seen a few times. This chain connects TRBV10-3 to TRBJ2-2; D is tentatively TRBD1 or TRBD2 (5 bases each). CDR1 is ENHRY, CDR2 SYGVKD, per germline. The CDR3 has 14 residues. The V and J ends lost 11 bases and 0 bases respectively, with 13 bases between them. DNA for the CDR3: TGTGCCGCCAGAGGGGCATCGAACACCGGGGAGCTGTTTTTT. This gives the protein CAARGASNTGELFF.

This clonotype has a handful of counts. The rearrangement uses TRBV20-1 and TRBJ2-1; D call uncertain. Trimming stripped 0 bases from V and 12 bases from J, with 12 bases between. This CDR3 comprises 12 residues. Looked up from germline, CDR1 is DFQATT and CDR2 is SNEGSKA (reference sequence). In DNA form, the CDR3 reads TGCAGTGCTAGAGATCCGGCTTCAGGGCAGTTCTTC. The encoded protein is CSARDPASGQFF.

This clonotype was observed a few times. CDR3 amino acids: CATREAEYGELFF. The DNA of the CDR3 is TGCGCCACCCGTGAAGCCGAATACGGGGAGCTGTTTTTT. The rearrangement uses TRBV5-1 and TRBJ2-2; D is unresolved. The germline V and J ends were trimmed by 9 bases and 7 bases, with 16 bases remaining between them. The length of the CDR3 is 13 residues. CDR1 SGHRS and CDR2 YFSETQ come from the germline V gene.

This sequence joins TRBV12-3 or TRBV12-4 and TRBJ2-3; 12 bases line up with TRBD2. The trim removed 6 bases at V and 2 bases at J, leaving 9 bases unmatched. The CDR3 runs to 17 residues. The chain's CDR3 is CASSQLAGGALTDTQYF. In DNA, the CDR3 is TGTGCCAGCAGCCAACTAGCGGGGGGAGCCCTCACAGATACGCAGTATTTT.